This TCR beta chain was captured by sequencing in a study of spatial heterogeneity in lung cancer. Noted time point: sample taken at primary tumor resection. Whole RNA came from tumor, nontumor lung or frozen PBMC and was sequenced without being sorted. The CDR3 extends over 14 amino acids. The germline V and J ends were trimmed by 4 bases and 5 bases, with 11 bases remaining between them. CDR1 and CDR2 from the germline V gene are MNHEY and SMNVEV (reference sequence). TCRdb reprocessed the 5' RACE reads via MiXCR and lists one record per CDR3 protein. The sample records more than 30,000 distinct CDR3 sequences, roughly 5.2% being singletons. This clonotype has a handful of counts.

The specimen was PBMCs, collected at surgery. This TCR derives from a male donor with early-stage non-small cell lung cancer. This chain joins TRBV27 and TRBJ2-2, with D unclear. CDR3 residues: CASSSGSITGELFF. As DNA, the CDR3 is TGTGCCAGCAGTTCTGGCAGTATAACCGGGGAGCTGTTTTTT.